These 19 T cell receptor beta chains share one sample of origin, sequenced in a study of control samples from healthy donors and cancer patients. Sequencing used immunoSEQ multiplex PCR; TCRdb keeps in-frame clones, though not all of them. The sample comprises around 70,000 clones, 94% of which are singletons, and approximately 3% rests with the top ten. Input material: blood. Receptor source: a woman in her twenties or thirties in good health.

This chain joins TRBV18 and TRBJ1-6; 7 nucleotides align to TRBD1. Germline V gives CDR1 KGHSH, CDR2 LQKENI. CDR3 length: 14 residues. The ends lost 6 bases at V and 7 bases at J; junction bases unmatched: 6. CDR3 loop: CASSRDRANSPLHF. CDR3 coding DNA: TGTGCCAGCTCTCGTGACAGGGCCAATTCACCCCTCCACTTT.

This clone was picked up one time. In DNA form, the CDR3 reads TGTGCCAGCTCACCGGGAGGAGGGATGGAGCCCCAGCATTTT. Its translation is CASSPGGGMEPQHF. J is TRBJ1-5 and V is TRBV18; no clear D gene. CDR3 size: 14 residues. In germline, CDR1 is KGHSH, CDR2 LQKENI. Trimming removed 3 bases at V and 8 bases at J, with 14 bases between.

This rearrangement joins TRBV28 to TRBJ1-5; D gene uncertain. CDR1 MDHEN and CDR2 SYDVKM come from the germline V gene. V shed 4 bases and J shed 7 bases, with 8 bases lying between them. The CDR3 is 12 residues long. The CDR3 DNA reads TGTGCCAGCAGTTCCCTTCGGCAGCCCCAGCATTTT. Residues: CASSSLRQPQHF.

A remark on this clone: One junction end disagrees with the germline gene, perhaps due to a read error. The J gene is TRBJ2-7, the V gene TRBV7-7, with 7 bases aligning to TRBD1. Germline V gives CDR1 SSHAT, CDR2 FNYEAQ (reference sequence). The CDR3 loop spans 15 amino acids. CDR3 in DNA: TGTGCTAGCAGCTTGAGCACAGGGGTTGAATACGAGCAGTACTTC. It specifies CASSLSTGVEYEQYF.

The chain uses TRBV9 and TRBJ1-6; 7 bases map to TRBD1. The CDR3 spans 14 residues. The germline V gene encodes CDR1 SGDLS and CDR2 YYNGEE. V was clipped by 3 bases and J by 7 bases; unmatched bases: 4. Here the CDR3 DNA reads TGTGCCAGCAGCGGCCAGGGGGGGAATTCACCCCTCCACTTT. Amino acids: CASSGQGGNSPLHF.

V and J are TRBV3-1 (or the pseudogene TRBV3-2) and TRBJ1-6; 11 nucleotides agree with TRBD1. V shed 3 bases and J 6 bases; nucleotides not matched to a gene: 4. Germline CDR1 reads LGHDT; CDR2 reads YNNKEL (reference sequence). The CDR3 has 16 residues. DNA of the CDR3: TGTGCCAGCAGCCAGGGACAGGGGGTGACTAATTCACCCCTCCACTTT. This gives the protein CASSQGQGVTNSPLHF.

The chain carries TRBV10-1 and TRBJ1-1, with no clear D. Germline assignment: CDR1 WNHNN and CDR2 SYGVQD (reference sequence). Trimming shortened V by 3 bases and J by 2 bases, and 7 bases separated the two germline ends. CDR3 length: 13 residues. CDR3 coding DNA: TGCGCCAGCAGTGAATTGAGAAACACTGAAGCTTTCTTT. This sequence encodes CASSELRNTEAFF.

The CDR3 spells CASASDRDQPQHF. The DNA for the CDR3 is TGTGCCAGCGCATCGGACAGGGATCAGCCCCAGCATTTT. This chain uses TRBV18 with TRBJ1-5; 8 bases align to TRBD1. This CDR3 contains 13 residues. V gave up 8 bases and J gave up 5 bases; unmatched junction bases: 5. Germline values: CDR1 KGHSH, CDR2 LQKENI.

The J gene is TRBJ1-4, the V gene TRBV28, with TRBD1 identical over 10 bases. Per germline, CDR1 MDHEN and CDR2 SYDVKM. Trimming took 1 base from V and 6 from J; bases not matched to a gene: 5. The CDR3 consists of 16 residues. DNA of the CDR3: TGTGCCAGCAGTTTATTTCTCGGGACAGGGGATGAAAAACTGTTTTTT. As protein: CASSLFLGTGDEKLFF.

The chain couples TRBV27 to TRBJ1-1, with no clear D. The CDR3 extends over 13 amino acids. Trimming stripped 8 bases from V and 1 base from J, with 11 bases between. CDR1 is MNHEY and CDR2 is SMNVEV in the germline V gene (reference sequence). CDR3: CASRHEGNTEAFF. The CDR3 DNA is TGTGCCAGCCGACACGAAGGGAACACTGAAGCTTTCTTT.

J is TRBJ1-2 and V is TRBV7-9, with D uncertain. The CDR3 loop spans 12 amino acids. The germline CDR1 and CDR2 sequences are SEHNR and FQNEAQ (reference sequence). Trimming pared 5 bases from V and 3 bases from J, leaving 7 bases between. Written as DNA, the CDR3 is TGTGCCAGCAGCGTAAGGGACTATGGCTACACCTTC. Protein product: CASSVRDYGYTF.

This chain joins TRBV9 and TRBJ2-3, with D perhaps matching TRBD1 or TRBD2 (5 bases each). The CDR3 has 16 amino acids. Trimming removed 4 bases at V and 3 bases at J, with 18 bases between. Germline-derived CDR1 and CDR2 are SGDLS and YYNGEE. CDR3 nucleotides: TGTGCCAGCAGCCCTGGGACCTTCGGGTTAACAGATACGCAGTATTTT. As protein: CASSPGTFGLTDTQYF.

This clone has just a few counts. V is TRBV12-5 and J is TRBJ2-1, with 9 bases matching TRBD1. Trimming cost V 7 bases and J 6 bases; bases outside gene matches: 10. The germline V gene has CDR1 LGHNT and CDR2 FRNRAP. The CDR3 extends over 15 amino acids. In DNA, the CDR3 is TGTGCTAGTGTTAGAGGGACAGGGCCTACCAATGAGCAGTTCTTC. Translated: CASVRGTGPTNEQFF.

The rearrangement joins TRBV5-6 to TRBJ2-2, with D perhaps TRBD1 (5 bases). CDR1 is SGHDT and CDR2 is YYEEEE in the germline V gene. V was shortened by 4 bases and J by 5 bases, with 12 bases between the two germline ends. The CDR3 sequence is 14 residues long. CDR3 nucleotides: TGTGCCAGCAGCCCCGCAGCAGGGACCGGGGAGCTGTTTTTT. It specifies CASSPAAGTGELFF.

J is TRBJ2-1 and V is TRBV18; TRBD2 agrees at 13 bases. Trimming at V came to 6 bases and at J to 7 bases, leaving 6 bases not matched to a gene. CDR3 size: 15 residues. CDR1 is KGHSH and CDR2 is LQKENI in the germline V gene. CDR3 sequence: CASSHGLAGVNEQFF. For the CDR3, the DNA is TGTGCCAGCTCCCACGGACTAGCGGGGGTTAATGAGCAGTTCTTC.

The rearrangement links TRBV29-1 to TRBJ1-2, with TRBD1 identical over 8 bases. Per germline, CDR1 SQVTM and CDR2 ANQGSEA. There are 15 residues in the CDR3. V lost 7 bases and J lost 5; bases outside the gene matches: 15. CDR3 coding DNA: TGCAGCGCCGAAAAAACCGGGACAGGATCGTATGGCTACACCTTC. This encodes CSAEKTGTGSYGYTF. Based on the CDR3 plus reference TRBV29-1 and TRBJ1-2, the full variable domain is SAVISQKPSRDICQRGTSLTIQCQVDSQVTMMFWYRQQPGQSLTLIATANQGSEATYESGFVIDKFPISRPNLTFSTLTVSNMSPEDSSIYLCSAEKTGTGSYGYTFGSGTRLTVV.

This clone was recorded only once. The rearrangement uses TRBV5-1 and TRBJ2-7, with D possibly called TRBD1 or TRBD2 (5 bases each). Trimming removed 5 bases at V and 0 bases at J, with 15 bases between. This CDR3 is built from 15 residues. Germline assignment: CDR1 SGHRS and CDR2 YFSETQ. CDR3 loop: CASRTDGTSSYEQYF. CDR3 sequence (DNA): TGCGCCAGCAGAACGGACGGGACGAGCTCCTACGAGCAGTACTTC.

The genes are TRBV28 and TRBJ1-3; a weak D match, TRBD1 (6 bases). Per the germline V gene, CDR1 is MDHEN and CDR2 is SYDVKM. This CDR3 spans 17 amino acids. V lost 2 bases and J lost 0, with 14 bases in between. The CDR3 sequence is CASSLVPGATSGNTIYF. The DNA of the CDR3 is TGTGCCAGCAGTTTAGTTCCAGGGGCTACCTCTGGAAACACCATATATTTT.

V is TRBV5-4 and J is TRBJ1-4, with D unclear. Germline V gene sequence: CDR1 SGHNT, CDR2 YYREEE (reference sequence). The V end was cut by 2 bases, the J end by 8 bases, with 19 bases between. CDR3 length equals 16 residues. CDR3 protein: CASSFEKTPRKEKLFF. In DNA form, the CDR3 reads TGTGCCAGCAGCTTCGAAAAAACACCAAGGAAGGAAAAACTGTTTTTT.